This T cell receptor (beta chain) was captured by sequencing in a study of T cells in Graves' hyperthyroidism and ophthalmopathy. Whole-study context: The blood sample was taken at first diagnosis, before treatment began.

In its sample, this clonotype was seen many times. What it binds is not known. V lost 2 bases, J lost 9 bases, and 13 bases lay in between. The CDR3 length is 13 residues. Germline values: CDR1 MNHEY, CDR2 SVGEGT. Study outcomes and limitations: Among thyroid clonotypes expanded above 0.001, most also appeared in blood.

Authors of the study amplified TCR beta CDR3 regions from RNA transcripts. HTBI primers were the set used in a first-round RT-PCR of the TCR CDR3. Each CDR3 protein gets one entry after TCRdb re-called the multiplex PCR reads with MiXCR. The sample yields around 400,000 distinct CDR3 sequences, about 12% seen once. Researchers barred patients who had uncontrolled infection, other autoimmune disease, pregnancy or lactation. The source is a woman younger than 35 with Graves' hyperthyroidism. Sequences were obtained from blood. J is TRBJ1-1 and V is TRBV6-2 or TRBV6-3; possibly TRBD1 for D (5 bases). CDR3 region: CASSYGGALKAFF. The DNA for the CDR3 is TGTGCCAGCAGTTACGGGGGAGCCCTGAAAGCTTTCTTT.